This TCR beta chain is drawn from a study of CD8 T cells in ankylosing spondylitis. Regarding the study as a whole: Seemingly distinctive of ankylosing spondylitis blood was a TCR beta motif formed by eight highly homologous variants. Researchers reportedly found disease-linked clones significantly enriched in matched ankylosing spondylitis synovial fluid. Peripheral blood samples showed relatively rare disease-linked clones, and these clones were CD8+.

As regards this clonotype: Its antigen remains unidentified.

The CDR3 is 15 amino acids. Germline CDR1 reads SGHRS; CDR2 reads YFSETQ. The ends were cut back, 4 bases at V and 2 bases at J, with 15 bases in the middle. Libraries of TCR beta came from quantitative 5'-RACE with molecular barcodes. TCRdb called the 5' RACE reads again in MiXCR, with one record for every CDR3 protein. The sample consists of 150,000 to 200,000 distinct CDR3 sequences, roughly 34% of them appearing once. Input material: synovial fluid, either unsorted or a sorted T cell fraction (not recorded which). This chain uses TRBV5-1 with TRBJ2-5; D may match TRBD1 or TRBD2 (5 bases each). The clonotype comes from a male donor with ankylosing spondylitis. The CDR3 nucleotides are TGCGCCAGCAGCAACGGGGACGGAAAGCAAGAGACCCAGTACTTC. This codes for CASSNGDGKQETQYF.